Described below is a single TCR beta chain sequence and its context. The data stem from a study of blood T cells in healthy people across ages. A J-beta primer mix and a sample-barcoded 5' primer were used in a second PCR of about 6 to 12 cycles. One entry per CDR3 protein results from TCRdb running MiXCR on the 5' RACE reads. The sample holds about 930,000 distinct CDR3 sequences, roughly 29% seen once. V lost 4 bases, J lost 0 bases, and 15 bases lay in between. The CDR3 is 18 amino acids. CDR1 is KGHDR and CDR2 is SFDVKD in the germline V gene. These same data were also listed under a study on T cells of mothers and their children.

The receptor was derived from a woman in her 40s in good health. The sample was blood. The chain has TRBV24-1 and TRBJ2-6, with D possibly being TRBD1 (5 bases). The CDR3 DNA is TGTGCCACCAGTGAACCGATGACAGAGAGCTCTGGGGCCAACGTCCTGACTTTC. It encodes CATSEPMTESSGANVLTF.